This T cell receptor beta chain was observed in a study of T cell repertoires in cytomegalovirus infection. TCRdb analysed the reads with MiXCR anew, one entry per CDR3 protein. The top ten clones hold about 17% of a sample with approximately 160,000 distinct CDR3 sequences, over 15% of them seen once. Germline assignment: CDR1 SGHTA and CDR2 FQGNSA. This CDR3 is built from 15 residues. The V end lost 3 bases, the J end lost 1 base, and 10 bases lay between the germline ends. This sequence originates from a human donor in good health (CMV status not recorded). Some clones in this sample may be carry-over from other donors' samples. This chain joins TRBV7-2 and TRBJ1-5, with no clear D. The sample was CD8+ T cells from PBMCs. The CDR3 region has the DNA TGTGCCAGCAGCTTCAGTTGGCTGAGCAATCAGCCCCAGCATTTT. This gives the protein CASSFSWLSNQPQHF. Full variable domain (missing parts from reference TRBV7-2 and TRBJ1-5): GAGVSQSPSNKVTEKGKDVELRCDPISGHTALYWYRQSLGQGLEFLIYFQGNSAPDKSGLPSDRFSAERTGGSVSTLTIQRTQQEDSAVYLCASSFSWLSNQPQHFGDGTRLSIL.